One TCR beta chain is described in this entry. Its antigen is unidentified. The time point is: cycle 4 day 1 (C4D1), after five to seven weeks of nivolumab. Each of the patients experienced relapse following autologous stem cell transplantation, and their brentuximab vedotin exposure differed. The CDR3 totals 12 residues. CDR1 KGHSH and CDR2 LQKENI come from the germline V gene. V dropped 5 bases and J dropped 6 bases, with 9 bases sitting between them. Libraries were prepared by immunoSEQ multiplex PCR; TCRdb keeps only in-frame clonotypes and omits some of them. The table has roughly 28,000 clones, roughly 80% seen once. The data belong to a study of PD-1 blockade in classical Hodgkin lymphoma. Study-level points and caveats: Patients with an early start, nivolumab under 1 year after ASCT, were excluded. As was reported, newly diagnosed patients showed lower baseline TCR diversity than healthy donors did.

Sequences were derived from peripheral blood mononuclear cells (PBMCs), sampled before the fourth cycle of nivolumab. The V call is TRBV18, the J call TRBJ2-3; D is unresolved. The receptor was derived from a human donor with classical Hodgkin lymphoma. The CDR3 here is CASSREADTQYF. CDR3 bases: TGTGCCAGCTCAAGAGAAGCGGATACGCAGTATTTT.